This TCR beta chain was identified in a study of blood T cell repertoires in COVID-19. Across 20 to 25 US areas, participants ranged in age from about 18 to 90 years. Self-reported history from a screening survey and questionnaire set each donor's cohort. Generated by immunoSEQ multiplex PCR, the TCRdb table keeps only in-frame clones and is missing some. This sample has about 320,000 clones, with around nine tenths found just once. CDR1 and CDR2 from the germline V gene are ENHRY and SYGVKD. The CDR3 contains 15 residues. The V end lost 0 bases, the J end lost 4 bases, and 10 bases lay between the germline ends.

Sequencing input: PBMCs or T cells enriched from blood (not recorded which). This clonotype originated in a woman aged 30 to 39 who had recovered from COVID-19. The V call is TRBV10-3, the J call TRBJ1-5; D is ambiguous. The CDR3 DNA sequence: TGTGCCATCAGTGAGTCGATGGCGGGGAATCAGCCCCAGCATTTT. The encoded protein is CAISESMAGNQPQHF.